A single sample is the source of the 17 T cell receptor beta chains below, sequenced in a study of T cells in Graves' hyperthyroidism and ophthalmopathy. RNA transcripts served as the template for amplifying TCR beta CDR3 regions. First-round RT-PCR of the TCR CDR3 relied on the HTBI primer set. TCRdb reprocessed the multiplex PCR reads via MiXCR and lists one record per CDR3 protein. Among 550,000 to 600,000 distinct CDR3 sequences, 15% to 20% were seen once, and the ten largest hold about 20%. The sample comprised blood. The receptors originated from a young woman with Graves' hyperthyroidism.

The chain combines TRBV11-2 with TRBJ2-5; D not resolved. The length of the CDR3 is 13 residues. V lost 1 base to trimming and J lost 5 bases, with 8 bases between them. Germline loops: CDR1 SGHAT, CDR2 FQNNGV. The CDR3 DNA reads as TGTGCCAGCAGCTTAGCTTTTGGCGAGACCCAGTACTTC. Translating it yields CASSLAFGETQYF.

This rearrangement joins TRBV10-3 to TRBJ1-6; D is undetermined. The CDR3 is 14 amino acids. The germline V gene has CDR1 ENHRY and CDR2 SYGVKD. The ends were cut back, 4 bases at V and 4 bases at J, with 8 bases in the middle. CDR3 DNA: TGTGCCATCAGTGGGTTAGGGTATAATTCACCCCTCCACTTT. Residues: CAISGLGYNSPLHF.

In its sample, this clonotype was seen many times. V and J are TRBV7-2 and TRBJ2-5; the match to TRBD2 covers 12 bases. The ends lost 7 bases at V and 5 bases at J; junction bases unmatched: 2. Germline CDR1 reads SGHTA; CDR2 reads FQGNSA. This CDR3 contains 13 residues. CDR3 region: CASTSGGGETQYF. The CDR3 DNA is TGTGCCAGCACTAGCGGGGGGGGGGAGACCCAGTACTTC.

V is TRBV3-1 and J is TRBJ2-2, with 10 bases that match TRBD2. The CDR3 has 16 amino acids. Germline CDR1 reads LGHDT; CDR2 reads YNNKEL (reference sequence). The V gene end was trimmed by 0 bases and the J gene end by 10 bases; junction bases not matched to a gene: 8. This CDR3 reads CASSQDRPSGSTELFF. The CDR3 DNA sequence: TGTGCCAGCAGCCAAGATCGCCCTAGCGGGAGTACGGAGCTGTTTTTT.

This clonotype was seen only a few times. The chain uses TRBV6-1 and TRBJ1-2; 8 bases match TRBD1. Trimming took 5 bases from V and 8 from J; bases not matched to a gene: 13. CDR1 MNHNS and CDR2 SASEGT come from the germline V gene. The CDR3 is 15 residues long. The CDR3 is CASSSSPDRGSGYTF. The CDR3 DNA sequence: TGTGCCAGCAGTTCTTCTCCAGACAGGGGATCCGGCTACACCTTC.

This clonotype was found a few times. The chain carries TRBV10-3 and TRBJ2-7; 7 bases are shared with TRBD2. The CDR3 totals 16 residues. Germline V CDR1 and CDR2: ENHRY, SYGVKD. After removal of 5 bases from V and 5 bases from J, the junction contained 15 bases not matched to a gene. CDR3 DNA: TGTGCCATCAGTACCTCTGGGGCGGGAGCCCCTCACGAGCAGTACTTC. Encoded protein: CAISTSGAGAPHEQYF.

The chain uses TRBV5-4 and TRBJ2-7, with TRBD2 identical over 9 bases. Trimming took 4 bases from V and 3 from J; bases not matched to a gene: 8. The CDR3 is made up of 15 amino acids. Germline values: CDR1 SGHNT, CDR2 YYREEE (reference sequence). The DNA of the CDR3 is TGTGCCAGCAGCGGCGAACTAGCGGGCCACTACGAGCAGTACTTC. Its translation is CASSGELAGHYEQYF.

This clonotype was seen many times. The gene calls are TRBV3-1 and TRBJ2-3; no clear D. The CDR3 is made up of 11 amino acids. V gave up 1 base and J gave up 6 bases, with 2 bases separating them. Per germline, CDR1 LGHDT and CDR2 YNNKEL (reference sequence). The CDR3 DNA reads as TGTGCCAGCAGCCAAGTGGATACGCAGTATTTT. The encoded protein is CASSQVDTQYF.

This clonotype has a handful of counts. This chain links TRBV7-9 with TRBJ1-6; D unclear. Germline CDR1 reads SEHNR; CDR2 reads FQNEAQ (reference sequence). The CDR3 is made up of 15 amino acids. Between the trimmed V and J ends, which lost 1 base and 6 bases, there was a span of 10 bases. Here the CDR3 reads CASSLGGGPNSPLHF. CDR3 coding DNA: TGTGCCAGCAGCTTAGGCGGCGGCCCTAATTCACCCCTCCACTTT.

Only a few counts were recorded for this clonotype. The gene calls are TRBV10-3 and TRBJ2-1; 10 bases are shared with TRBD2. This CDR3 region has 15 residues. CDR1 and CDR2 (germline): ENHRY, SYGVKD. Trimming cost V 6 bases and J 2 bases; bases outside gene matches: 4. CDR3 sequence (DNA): TGTGCCATCAGGGACAGCGGGGGGGCCTACAATGAGCAGTTCTTC. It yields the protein CAIRDSGGAYNEQFF.

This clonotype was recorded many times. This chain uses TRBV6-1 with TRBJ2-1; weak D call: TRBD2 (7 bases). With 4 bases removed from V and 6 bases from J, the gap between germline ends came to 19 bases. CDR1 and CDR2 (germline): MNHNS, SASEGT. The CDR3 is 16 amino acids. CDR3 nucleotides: TGTGCCAGCAGTGGAACAGGGAGGGTTGTCATCAATGAGCAGTTCTTC. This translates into CASSGTGRVVINEQFF.

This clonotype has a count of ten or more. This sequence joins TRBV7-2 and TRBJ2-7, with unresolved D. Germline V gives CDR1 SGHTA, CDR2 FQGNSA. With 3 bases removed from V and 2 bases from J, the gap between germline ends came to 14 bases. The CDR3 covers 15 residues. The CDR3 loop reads CASSFMARPPYEQYF. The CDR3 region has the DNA TGTGCCAGCAGCTTCATGGCCAGACCACCCTACGAGCAGTACTTC. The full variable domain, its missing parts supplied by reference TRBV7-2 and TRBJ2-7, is GAGVSQSPSNKVTEKGKDVELRCDPISGHTALYWYRQSLGQGLEFLIYFQGNSAPDKSGLPSDRFSAERTGGSVSTLTIQRTQQEDSAVYLCASSFMARPPYEQYFGPGTRLTVT.

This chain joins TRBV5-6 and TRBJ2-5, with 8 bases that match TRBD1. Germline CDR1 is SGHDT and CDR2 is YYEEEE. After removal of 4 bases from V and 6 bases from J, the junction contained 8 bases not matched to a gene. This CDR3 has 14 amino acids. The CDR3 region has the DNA TGTGCCAGCAGCCGCGGACAGGGTGGCAAGACCCAGTACTTC. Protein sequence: CASSRGQGGKTQYF.

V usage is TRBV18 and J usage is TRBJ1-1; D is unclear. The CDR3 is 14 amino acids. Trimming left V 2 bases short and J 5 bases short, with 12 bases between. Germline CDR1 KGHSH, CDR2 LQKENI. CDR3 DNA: TGTGCCAGCTCACCAGGAGCTATCTGGACTGAAGCTTTCTTT. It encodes CASSPGAIWTEAFF.

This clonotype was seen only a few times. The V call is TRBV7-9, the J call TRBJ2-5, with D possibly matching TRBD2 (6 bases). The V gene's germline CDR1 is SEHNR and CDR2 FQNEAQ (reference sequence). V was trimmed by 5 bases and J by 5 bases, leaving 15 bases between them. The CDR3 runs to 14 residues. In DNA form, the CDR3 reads TGTGCCAGCAGCCCATGGACGGGGGAGGAGACCCAGTACTTC. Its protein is CASSPWTGEETQYF.

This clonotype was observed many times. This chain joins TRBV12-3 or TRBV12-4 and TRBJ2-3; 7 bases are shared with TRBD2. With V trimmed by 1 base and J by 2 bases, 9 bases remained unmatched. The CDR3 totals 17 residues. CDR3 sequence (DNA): TGTGCCAGCAGTTTAGAAGGGCTAGCGGAATTCACAGATACGCAGTATTTT. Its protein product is CASSLEGLAEFTDTQYF.

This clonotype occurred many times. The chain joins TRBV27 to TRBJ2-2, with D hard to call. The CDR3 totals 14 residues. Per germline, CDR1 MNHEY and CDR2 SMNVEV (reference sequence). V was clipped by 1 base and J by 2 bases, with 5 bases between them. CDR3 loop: CASSLFSNTGELFF. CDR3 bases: TGTGCCAGCAGTTTATTTAGTAACACCGGGGAGCTGTTTTTT.